Listed below are T cell receptor beta chains from one sample, sequenced in a study of blood T cells in healthy people across ages. TCRdb re-called the 5' RACE reads through MiXCR, storing one row per CDR3 protein. The table shows about 840,000 distinct CDR3 sequences, with about 29% occurring only once. These data are also associated with another study on T cells of mothers and their children.

The specimen was blood. All receptors derive from a woman aged 40-49 years in good health. Both conserved end residues are part of each CDR3. Each record gives: J gene, D gene, CDR3 length, clone size, V gene, CDR3 protein, CDR3 DNA. A D gene is named only where the DNA matches it firmly. A clone size is listed for some rows: how often the clone was seen (once, few, many), or a class if it is expanded.

J: TRBJ2-1; D: TRBD1; length: 15; size: .; V: TRBV29-1; CDR3: CSVIPGTGGSYEQFF; DNA: TGTAGCGTCATCCCAGGGACAGGGGGCTCCTACGAGCAGTTCTTC
J: TRBJ2-7; D: .; length: 14; size: .; V: TRBV14; CDR3: CARSQAVGRNEQYF; DNA: TGTGCCCGCAGCCAAGCGGTAGGGAGGAACGAGCAGTACTTC
J: TRBJ2-1; D: .; length: 14; size: .; V: TRBV20-1; CDR3: CSARDSASYNEQFF; DNA: TGCAGTGCTAGAGACAGTGCCTCCTACAATGAGCAGTTCTTC
J: TRBJ1-1; D: .; length: 15; size: few; V: TRBV20-1; CDR3: CSASPRPERNTEAFF; DNA: TGCAGTGCTAGCCCCCGCCCCGAACGGAACACTGAAGCTTTCTTT
J: TRBJ1-2; D: TRBD1; length: 14; size: .; V: TRBV28; CDR3: CASGDTGAGYGYTF; DNA: TGTGCCAGCGGCGATACAGGGGCAGGGTATGGCTACACCTTC
J: TRBJ2-1; D: TRBD2; length: 16; size: few; V: TRBV11-2; CDR3: CASSLGGIRSFNEQFF; DNA: TGTGCCAGCAGCTTGGGGGGGATAAGGAGTTTCAATGAGCAGTTCTTC
J: TRBJ2-2; D: .; length: 16; size: few; V: TRBV5-1; CDR3: CASSLTGKVRSGELFF; DNA: TGCGCCAGCAGCTTGACCGGGAAGGTTCGGTCCGGGGAGCTGTTTTTT
J: TRBJ2-3; D: TRBD2; length: 18; size: .; V: TRBV6-1; CDR3: CASRRRAGGAFSPDTQYF; DNA: TGTGCCAGCAGGCGCCGGGCGGGGGGGGCCTTTTCTCCGGATACGCAGTATTTT
J: TRBJ2-7; D: TRBD2; length: 14; size: many; V: TRBV28; CDR3: CASSPGGEFYEQYF; DNA: TGTGCCAGCAGTCCGGGGGGGGAGTTCTACGAGCAGTACTTC
J: TRBJ1-2; D: .; length: 13; size: .; V: TRBV6-2/TRBV6-3; CDR3: CASASDPNYGYTF; DNA: TGTGCCAGCGCCTCAGATCCGAACTATGGCTACACCTTC
J: TRBJ1-1; D: TRBD1; length: 16; size: .; V: TRBV4-2; CDR3: CASSLQGAEHVTEAFF; DNA: TGTGCCAGCAGCCTACAGGGGGCTGAGCATGTTACTGAAGCTTTCTTT
J: TRBJ2-1; D: .; length: 13; size: once; V: TRBV28; CDR3: CASARGGYNEQFF; DNA: TGTGCCAGCGCCAGGGGGGGCTACAATGAGCAGTTCTTC
J: TRBJ2-3; D: .; length: 13; size: few; V: TRBV7-9; CDR3: CASSNRGPDTQYF; DNA: TGTGCCAGCAGCAACCGGGGGCCAGATACGCAGTATTTT
J: TRBJ2-5; D: TRBD2; length: 15; size: .; V: TRBV3-1; CDR3: CASSQRGTRGETQYF; DNA: TGTGCCAGCAGCCAAAGGGGGACTAGAGGAGAGACCCAGTACTTC
J: TRBJ2-7; D: .; length: 14; size: .; V: TRBV20-1; CDR3: CSAREEQALYEQYF; DNA: TGCAGTGCTAGAGAAGAACAGGCTCTCTACGAGCAGTACTTC
J: TRBJ2-5; D: .; length: 12; size: few; V: TRBV7-9; CDR3: CASSGVTETQYF; DNA: TGTGCCAGCAGCGGGGTAACAGAGACCCAGTACTTC
J: TRBJ2-7; D: .; length: 15; size: .; V: TRBV4-1; CDR3: CASSQVRDFPYEQYF; DNA: TGCGCCAGCAGCCAAGTCCGGGACTTTCCCTACGAGCAGTACTTC
J: TRBJ1-1; D: TRBD1; length: 14; size: .; V: TRBV30; CDR3: CAWSMGQMNTEAFF; DNA: TGTGCCTGGAGTATGGGACAGATGAACACTGAAGCTTTCTTT
J: TRBJ2-2; D: TRBD1; length: 15; size: .; V: TRBV2; CDR3: CASSATGSRTGELFF; DNA: TGTGCCAGCAGCGCGACAGGGTCGAGGACCGGGGAGCTGTTTTTT
J: TRBJ2-5; D: .; length: 14; size: .; V: TRBV12-3/TRBV12-4; CDR3: CASSSLPGTETQYF; DNA: TGTGCCAGCAGTTCACTGCCAGGGACAGAGACCCAGTACTTC
J: TRBJ2-1; D: TRBD2; length: 15; size: .; V: TRBV24-1; CDR3: CATSGKSGGAYEQFF; DNA: TGTGCCACCAGTGGAAAAAGCGGGGGGGCATACGAGCAGTTCTTC
J: TRBJ1-2; D: .; length: 14; size: few; V: TRBV5-1; CDR3: CTSSLGSSDYGYTF; DNA: TGCACCAGCAGCTTGGGGAGTAGCGACTATGGCTACACCTTC
J: TRBJ2-7; D: TRBD1; length: 15; size: many; V: TRBV7-2; CDR3: CASSRRDREAYEQYF; DNA: TGTGCCAGCAGCCGCCGGGACAGGGAAGCCTACGAGCAGTACTTC
J: TRBJ1-2; D: .; length: 15; size: few; V: TRBV7-2; CDR3: CASSPITGSLEGYTF; DNA: TGTGCCAGCAGCCCAATTACAGGTTCCCTAGAGGGCTACACCTTC
J: TRBJ2-2; D: .; length: 16; size: .; V: TRBV4-1; CDR3: CASSQGERGAGGELFF; DNA: TGCGCCAGCAGCCAAGGCGAACGGGGGGCTGGCGGGGAGCTGTTTTTT
J: TRBJ1-2; D: .; length: 14; size: few; V: TRBV12-3/TRBV12-4; CDR3: CASSPQQGFHGYTF; DNA: TGTGCCAGCAGTCCTCAACAGGGATTTCATGGCTACACCTTC
J: TRBJ1-2; D: TRBD1; length: 15; size: .; V: TRBV7-6; CDR3: CASSLDNRGLGGYTF; DNA: TGTGCCAGCAGCTTAGATAACAGGGGGCTGGGCGGCTACACCTTC
J: TRBJ2-7; D: TRBD1; length: 18; size: .; V: TRBV28; CDR3: CASRARTGLLYSSYEQYF; DNA: TGTGCCAGTAGGGCCCGGACAGGCTTATTATATAGCTCCTACGAGCAGTACTTC
J: TRBJ1-2; D: .; length: 15; size: few; V: TRBV5-1; CDR3: CASREKEGLPAGYTF; DNA: TGCGCCAGCAGAGAGAAGGAGGGATTGCCGGCGGGCTACACCTTC
J: TRBJ1-2; D: .; length: 12; size: .; V: TRBV28; CDR3: CASSQGCSGYTF; DNA: TGTGCCAGCAGTCAGGGATGTTCTGGCTACACCTTC
J: TRBJ2-5; D: .; length: 13; size: few; V: TRBV6-6; CDR3: CASMEDWEETQYF; DNA: TGTGCCAGCATGGAGGACTGGGAAGAGACCCAGTACTTC
J: TRBJ1-6; D: .; length: 16; size: .; V: TRBV3-1; CDR3: CAGSRGADRRSSPLHF; DNA: TGTGCCGGCAGCCGAGGGGCGGACAGACGGAGTTCACCCCTCCACTTT
J: TRBJ2-5; D: TRBD2; length: 16; size: .; V: TRBV3-1; CDR3: CASSQDRGGAGETQYF; DNA: TGTGCCAGCAGCCAAGATCGCGGGGGGGCCGGAGAGACCCAGTACTTC
J: TRBJ1-6; D: .; length: 14; size: few; V: TRBV25-1; CDR3: CASSEADNNSPLHF; DNA: TGTGCCAGCAGTGAGGCGGACAATAATTCACCCCTCCACTTT
J: TRBJ1-1; D: TRBD1; length: 13; size: few; V: TRBV28; CDR3: CASVPGQGLMAFF; DNA: TGTGCCAGCGTACCGGGACAGGGATTAATGGCTTTCTTT
J: TRBJ1-1; D: .; length: 14; size: few; V: TRBV3-1; CDR3: CASSPTFRNTEAFF; DNA: TGTGCCAGCAGCCCTACGTTCAGAAACACTGAAGCTTTCTTT
J: TRBJ2-6; D: TRBD1; length: 17; size: few; V: TRBV20-1; CDR3: CSARQDRAHSGANVLTF; DNA: TGCAGTGCCCGCCAGGACAGGGCTCACTCTGGGGCCAACGTCCTGACTTTC
J: TRBJ2-7; D: TRBD1; length: 15; size: .; V: TRBV2; CDR3: CASSEGAPSISEQYF; DNA: TGTGCCAGCTCCGAGGGGGCCCCTTCCATCAGCGAGCAGTACTTC
J: TRBJ2-7; D: .; length: 15; size: many; V: TRBV7-2; CDR3: CASSLGAGDQDEQYF; DNA: TGTGCCAGCAGCTTGGGGGCAGGGGATCAGGATGAGCAGTACTTC
J: TRBJ1-1; D: .; length: 14; size: .; V: TRBV28; CDR3: CASSLIFAGTEAFF; DNA: TGTGCCAGCAGTTTAATTTTTGCGGGCACTGAAGCTTTCTTT
J: TRBJ2-7; D: .; length: 14; size: .; V: TRBV2; CDR3: CASTTGGGPYEQYF; DNA: TGTGCCAGCACCACAGGGGGGGGCCCCTACGAGCAGTACTTC
J: TRBJ1-1; D: .; length: 13; size: .; V: TRBV5-1; CDR3: CASSFSLNTEAFF; DNA: TGCGCCAGCAGCTTTAGTCTAAACACTGAAGCTTTCTTT
J: TRBJ2-2; D: TRBD1; length: 16; size: few; V: TRBV7-2; CDR3: CASSIRQGTGTGELFF; DNA: TGTGCCAGCAGCATACGACAGGGGACGGGCACCGGGGAGCTGTTTTTT
J: TRBJ2-4; D: TRBD1; length: 14; size: .; V: TRBV5-4; CDR3: CASSGGTGKNIQYF; DNA: TGTGCCAGCAGCGGAGGGACAGGGAAAAACATTCAGTACTTC
J: TRBJ2-7; D: .; length: 15; size: .; V: TRBV7-3; CDR3: CASSPGGGEYYEQYF; DNA: TGTGCCAGCAGCCCAGGGGGGGGCGAGTACTACGAGCAGTACTTC
J: TRBJ2-7; D: TRBD1; length: 15; size: few; V: TRBV7-2; CDR3: CASSSLGQASYEQYF; DNA: TGTGCCAGCAGCTCGCTGGGACAGGCTTCCTACGAGCAGTACTTC